This T cell receptor beta chain was sequenced for a study of cytomegalovirus exposure and HLA in healthy donors. Some clones are missing from TCRdb's copy, which holds only in-frame ones; the method was immunoSEQ multiplex PCR. Found here are 250,000 to 350,000 clones, around 90% of them singletons; the top ten hold around 0.96%. General study results and limits: Three CMV-associated chains proved CMV antigen-specific in vitro. Subsequent analysis of the 100 to 150 validation repertoires found a tendency for first-cohort TCR clusters to co-occur.

Comment on this clone: What it binds is not known.

CDR1 and CDR2 from the germline V gene are SGHAT and FQNNGV. With 4 bases removed from V and 7 bases from J, the gap between germline ends came to 16 bases. The CDR3 contains 14 residues. Sequencing was carried out using PBMCs. The chain combines TRBV11-2 with TRBJ1-1; TRBD1 is a possible D gene (5 bases). The clonotype comes from a man aged 25-45 years in good health and CMV-seronegative. The CDR3 here is CASSWKSGVDEAFF. In nucleotides, the CDR3 is TGTGCCAGCAGCTGGAAATCGGGGGTTGATGAAGCTTTCTTT.